The 16 T cell receptor beta chains below come from one sample, sequenced in a study of CD8 T cells in ankylosing spondylitis. One entry per CDR3 protein results from TCRdb running MiXCR on the 5' RACE reads. The sample lists 230,000 or so distinct CDR3 sequences; 15% to 20% were seen once. The sample was blood, either unsorted or a sorted T cell fraction (not recorded which). The origin of the receptors is a male donor with ankylosing spondylitis or in good health (not recorded which).

This clonotype was seen only a few times. The V and J genes are TRBV19 and TRBJ2-7; TRBD1 might be the D (6 bases). The CDR3 is 13 residues long. Germline CDR1 and CDR2: LNHDA and SQIVND (reference sequence). Trimming left V 5 bases short and J 4 bases short, with 12 bases between. The chain's CDR3 is CASSPGDGYEQYF. CDR3 coding DNA: TGTGCCAGTAGTCCAGGGGACGGGTACGAGCAGTACTTC.

This clonotype showed up just a few times. This rearrangement joins TRBV27 to TRBJ2-7, with 8 bases fitting TRBD1. This CDR3 has 13 amino acids. Germline V lookup: CDR1 MNHEY, CDR2 SMNVEV (reference sequence). J gave up 3 bases and V 7 bases, and 5 bases lay outside the gene matches. The CDR3 loop reads CASNPGGHYEQYF. The CDR3 DNA reads as TGTGCCAGCAACCCAGGGGGCCACTACGAGCAGTACTTC.

This sequence joins TRBV21-1 and TRBJ2-2; TRBD1 is taken as the D call from the table, unchecked against the DNA. TRBV21-1 is a pseudogene segment. The CDR3 is 16 residues long. The CDR3 coding sequence is TGTGCCAGCAGCTTCCGGTGGGGGCCGAACACCGGGGAGCTGTTTTTT. It codes for CASSFRWGPNTGELFF.

There are many counts of this clonotype. The CDR3 DNA is TGTGCCAGCAGCCAGGACTATTACAATGAGCAGTTCTTC. Translation: CASSQDYYNEQFF. The genes are TRBV6-1 and TRBJ2-1; a weak D match, TRBD2 (6 bases). The V end was cut by 6 bases, the J end by 4 bases, with 10 bases between. The CDR3 is 13 amino acids. Germline loops: CDR1 MNHNS, CDR2 SASEGT.

This clonotype has only a few counts. This chain joins TRBV27 and TRBJ2-5; possibly TRBD2 for D (7 bases). CDR3 length equals 17 residues. V was trimmed by 5 bases and J by 2 bases, leaving 21 bases between them. CDR1 is MNHEY and CDR2 is SMNVEV in the germline V gene (reference sequence). In DNA form, the CDR3 reads TGTGCCAGCAGTCCCCATACAGGGAGGGCCCCACAAGAGACCCAGTACTTC. It codes for CASSPHTGRAPQETQYF.

This chain joins TRBV3-1 and TRBJ2-7; D is unclear. Trimming shortened V by 0 bases and J by 3 bases, and 6 bases separated the two germline ends. Germline CDR1 is LGHDT and CDR2 is YNNKEL (reference sequence). This CDR3 is 13 amino acids long. In nucleotides, the CDR3 is TGTGCCAGCAGCCAAGATAGCCACTACGAGCAGTACTTC. Protein: CASSQDSHYEQYF.

This clonotype was seen at least ten times. J is TRBJ2-1 and V is TRBV4-1; no definite D call. Trimming pared 0 bases from V and 7 bases from J, leaving 4 bases between. The CDR3 loop spans 12 amino acids. Germline CDR1 and CDR2: MGHRA and YSYEKL. CDR3 sequence: CASSQDGNEQFF. Here the CDR3 DNA reads TGCGCCAGCAGCCAAGATGGAAATGAGCAGTTCTTC.

This chain uses TRBV28 with TRBJ2-7; 9 positions agree with TRBD1. V lost 9 bases and J lost 3; bases outside the gene matches: 9. The CDR3 sequence is 14 residues long. Germline CDR1 MDHEN, CDR2 SYDVKM. Written as DNA, the CDR3 is TGTGCCAGTACTTTACGGGACAGGGACTACGAGCAGTACTTC. Protein sequence: CASTLRDRDYEQYF.

The J gene is TRBJ2-1, the V gene TRBV5-6; the D gene is possibly TRBD1 (5 bases). With 0 bases removed from V and 5 bases from J, the gap between germline ends came to 12 bases. The V gene's germline CDR1 is SGHDT and CDR2 YYEEEE. This CDR3 has 15 residues. CDR3 loop: CASSLAGIGDNEQFF. CDR3 in DNA: TGTGCCAGCAGCTTGGCAGGGATCGGAGACAATGAGCAGTTCTTC.

J is TRBJ1-1 and V is TRBV12-3 or TRBV12-4; TRBD1 matches at 8 bases. V dropped 9 bases and J dropped 5; count of bases not matched to a gene: 5. This CDR3 has 12 amino acids. CDR3 loop: CASYTGGTEAFF. In DNA form, the CDR3 reads TGTGCCAGTTATACAGGGGGGACTGAAGCTTTCTTT.

This clonotype has a handful of counts. The chain joins TRBV16 to TRBJ2-5, with D perhaps given as TRBD1 or TRBD2 (5 bases each). Germline assignment: CDR1 KGHSY and CDR2 FQNENV. V lost 3 bases, J lost 3 bases, and 23 bases lay in between. The CDR3 spans 18 residues. The CDR3 region is CASSHPGSGTLGKETQYF. The CDR3 DNA reads as TGTGCCAGCAGCCATCCGGGGTCCGGGACCCTGGGGAAAGAGACCCAGTACTTC.

This CDR3 is CSVVQGAREQYF. DNA of the CDR3: TGCAGCGTTGTCCAGGGGGCGCGGGAGCAGTACTTC. The chain links TRBV29-1 to TRBJ2-7, with TRBD1 matching over 8 bases. Germline V gene data show CDR1 as SQVTM and CDR2 as ANQGSEA. The V and J ends lost 4 bases and 7 bases, in that order; junction bases with no gene match: 6. There are 12 residues in the CDR3.

This chain links TRBV20-1 with TRBJ2-1, with D unclear. The V end lost 3 bases, the J end lost 5 bases, and 11 bases lay between the germline ends. CDR1 is DFQATT and CDR2 is SNEGSKA in the germline V gene (reference sequence). The CDR3 covers 13 residues. In DNA, the CDR3 is TGCAGTGCTAGTTCCCGGACGCACAATGAGCAGTTCTTC. Its protein is CSASSRTHNEQFF.

This clonotype turned up a few times. The V and J genes are TRBV4-1 and TRBJ2-5; the match to TRBD1 covers 10 bases. In germline, CDR1 is MGHRA, CDR2 YSYEKL. The CDR3 is made up of 16 amino acids. V trimming: 1 base; J trimming: 4 bases; junction bases outside the gene matches: 6. The CDR3 is CASSQAGTGAGETQYF. In DNA form, the CDR3 reads TGCGCCAGCAGCCAAGCAGGGACAGGGGCAGGAGAGACCCAGTACTTC.

J is TRBJ2-5 and V is TRBV7-9, with D uncertain. This CDR3 contains 13 residues. The V end lost 2 bases, the J end lost 4 bases, and 8 bases lay between the germline ends. CDR1 is SEHNR, CDR2 FQNEAQ, per germline (reference sequence). In DNA form, the CDR3 reads TGTGCCAGCAGCTTAAACGGGCGAGAGACCCAGTACTTC. This gives the protein CASSLNGRETQYF.

Only a few counts were recorded for this clonotype. The rearrangement joins TRBV20-1 to TRBJ2-1; possibly TRBD2 for D (6 bases). Germline-derived CDR1 and CDR2 are DFQATT and SNEGSKA (reference sequence). Trimming left V 3 bases short and J 1 base short, with 16 bases between. CDR3 size: 16 residues. The CDR3 coding sequence is TGCAGTGCTAGTCCATCCCTAGCGCGGTCCTACAATGAGCAGTTCTTC. It codes for CSASPSLARSYNEQFF.